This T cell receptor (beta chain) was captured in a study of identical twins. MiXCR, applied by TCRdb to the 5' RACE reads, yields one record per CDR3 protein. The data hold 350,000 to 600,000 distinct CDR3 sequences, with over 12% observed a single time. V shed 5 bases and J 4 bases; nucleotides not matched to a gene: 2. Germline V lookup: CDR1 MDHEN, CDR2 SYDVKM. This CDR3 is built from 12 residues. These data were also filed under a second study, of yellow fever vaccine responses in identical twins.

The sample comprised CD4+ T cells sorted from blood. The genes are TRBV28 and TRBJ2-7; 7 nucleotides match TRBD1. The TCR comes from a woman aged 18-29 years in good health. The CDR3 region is CASSTGEYEQYF. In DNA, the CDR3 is TGTGCCAGCAGTACAGGGGAGTACGAGCAGTACTTC.